This is a list of T cell receptor beta chains from one sample in a study of shared T cell receptors in the human thymus. TCRdb keeps only in-frame clones here, not all; method: immunoSEQ multiplex PCR. The sample contains approximately 660,000 clones, more than 75% of which appear only once. The same specimen was also included in a second study, on human thymus T cells.

Sequencing was carried out using thymocytes. The receptor set was obtained from a boy in the first two years of life with a congenital heart defect. Each CDR3 is given with its conserved first and last residue. A D gene is named only where the DNA matches it firmly. Some rows mark clone size as missing; the rest say once, few, many or name a class of expanded clone.

D gene	clone size	CDR3 length	V gene	J gene	CDR3 DNA	CDR3 protein
TRBD1	.	14	TRBV4-3	TRBJ2-7	TGCGCCAGCAGCCACCCCGACAGGGACGGCGAGCAGTACTTC	CASSHPDRDGEQYF
TRBD1	once	14	TRBV28	TRBJ2-1	TGTGCCAGCAGGGGGACAGGGGATCACAATGAGCAGTTCTTC	CASRGTGDHNEQFF
.	.	13	TRBV6-5	TRBJ1-2	TGTGCCAGCAGGGTGGAGCCCTCCTATGGCTACACCTTC	CASRVEPSYGYTF
.	once	18	TRBV4-1	TRBJ2-2	TGCGCCAGCAGCCAAGGGGCCGAGGGCGGGGAACGCACCGGGGAGCTGTTTTTT	CASSQGAEGGERTGELFF
.	.	14	TRBV7-2	TRBJ2-4	TGTGCCAGCAGCGCTACTAGCAAAGGGGACATTCAGTACTTC	CASSATSKGDIQYF
TRBD2	.	18	TRBV7-3	TRBJ2-1	TGTGCCAGCAGCTTAATAGCTGGAGCGGGAGGGGCCTACAATGAGCAGTTCTTC	CASSLIAGAGGAYNEQFF
TRBD1	.	14	TRBV5-1	TRBJ2-7	TGCGCCAGCAGGCCGGGACAGGGGAGCAACGAGCAGTACTTC	CASRPGQGSNEQYF
.	.	17	TRBV5-1	TRBJ2-2	TGCGCCAGCACCCTTTCCACCCCAGCGGAAAACACCGGGGAGCTGTTTTTT	CASTLSTPAENTGELFF
TRBD1	.	13	TRBV6-1	TRBJ1-5	TGTGCCAGCGGGACAGCGACTAATCAGCCCCAGCATTTT	CASGTATNQPQHF
TRBD1	.	15	TRBV6-5	TRBJ2-5	TGTGCCAGCAGTCGACAGGGGGCCCAGATGGAGACCCAGTACTTC	CASSRQGAQMETQYF
.	.	12	TRBV27	TRBJ1-1	TGTGCCAGCAGTGGAGGTGACACTGAAGCTTTCTTT	CASSGGDTEAFF
.	.	16	TRBV2	TRBJ1-1	TGTGCCAGCAGACCAGGGGAGGGGATACTGAACACTGAAGCTTTCTTT	CASRPGEGILNTEAFF
TRBD2	.	19	TRBV5-4	TRBJ2-1	TGTGCCAGCAGCTTGGAATGGTCGCTAGCGGGTTACTCCTACAATGAGCAGTTCTTC	CASSLEWSLAGYSYNEQFF
.	.	21	TRBV9	TRBJ1-2	TGTGCCAGCAGCGTCACCGACCCCAATCCACGTGACAGGACCTATAACTATGGCTACACCTTC	CASSVTDPNPRDRTYNYGYTF
TRBD2	.	12	TRBV12-5	TRBJ2-1	TGTGCTAGTGGGACCGGGGGGAATGAGCAGTTCTTC	CASGTGGNEQFF
.	.	16	TRBV7-8	TRBJ2-7	TGTGCCAGCAGCTTAGCTGGGGGGAGTGGGGTGTACGAGCAGTACTTC	CASSLAGGSGVYEQYF
TRBD1	once	13	TRBV18	TRBJ1-2	TGTGCCAGCTCACCCGACAGGGGAAATGGCTACACCTTC	CASSPDRGNGYTF
.	.	14	TRBV12-5	TRBJ2-3	TGTGCTAGTAACCGGGAGAAAAGCACAGATACGCAGTATTTT	CASNREKSTDTQYF
.	.	14	TRBV5-1	TRBJ2-7	TGCGCCAGCAGACCTGACCCAGGCGCCTACGAGCAGTACTTC	CASRPDPGAYEQYF
.	.	11	TRBV10-3	TRBJ1-2	TGTGCCATCAGGGTCAAGGGGAGGTACACCTTC	CAIRVKGRYTF
.	.	11	TRBV28	TRBJ2-7	TGTGCCAGCAGTCTAACGCCAAAGCAGTACTTC	CASSLTPKQYF
TRBD2	.	13	TRBV6-9	TRBJ2-7	TGTGCCAGCCTAGCGGCACCTGCCTACGAGCAGTACTTC	CASLAAPAYEQYF
.	.	14	TRBV6-1	TRBJ2-7	TGTGCCAGCCAAGACGGTATAGAGGACTACGAGCAGTACTTC	CASQDGIEDYEQYF
TRBD1	.	21	TRBV5-1	TRBJ2-7	TGCGCCAGCAGCTTGGGGGGACCTTTGACAGGGCGGAAGCAGTACTCCTACGAGCAGTACTTC	CASSLGGPLTGRKQYSYEQYF
TRBD1	few	18	TRBV4-3	TRBJ2-4	TGCGCCAGCAGCCAAGAAGTCCAAACAGGGGGGTCCAAAAACATTCAGTACTTC	CASSQEVQTGGSKNIQYF
TRBD2	.	19	TRBV19	TRBJ2-5	TGTGCCAGTAGTATCAGTATATACAAGCGGGAGGACGTTCTGGAGACCCAGTACTTC	CASSISIYKREDVLETQYF
TRBD2	.	17	TRBV30	TRBJ2-2	TGTGCCTGGAGCGCAGGGACTAGCGGGAGGGAGGACGGGGAGCTGTTTTTT	CAWSAGTSGREDGELFF
TRBD2	.	14	TRBV6-5	TRBJ2-3	TGTGCCAGCAGCCCGAGCGGGAGGGCAGATACGCAGTATTTT	CASSPSGRADTQYF
TRBD2	.	17	TRBV4-3	TRBJ2-1	TGCGCCAGCAGCCAAGGGAAGGGCGGGAGCTCCTACAATGAGCAGTTCTTC	CASSQGKGGSSYNEQFF
.	.	15	TRBV5-5	TRBJ1-2	TGTGCCAGCAGCTACCCCCCCGGGGGGGGCTATGGCTACACCTTC	CASSYPPGGGYGYTF
TRBD1	once	14	TRBV28	TRBJ2-3	TGTGCCAGCAGGACAGGGGGCGTAGCAGATACGCAGTATTTT	CASRTGGVADTQYF
.	.	15	TRBV7-9	TRBJ2-7	TGTGCCAGCAGCTTAGTGGCTAGGTCTTTCTACGAGCAGTACTTC	CASSLVARSFYEQYF
TRBD1	.	16	TRBV15	TRBJ2-1	TGTGCCACCAGCAACCCAGGGGGTAGCTCCTACAATGAGCAGTTCTTC	CATSNPGGSSYNEQFF
.	.	17	TRBV12-5	TRBJ1-2	TGTGCTAGTGGTTTGGTAACGAGGGAACGTCTCGGGGGTGGCTACACCTTC	CASGLVTRERLGGGYTF
.	.	17	TRBV7-2	TRBJ2-5	TGTGCCAGCAGCTGGGGCAGCACACCAAAGACAGAAGAGACCCAGTACTTC	CASSWGSTPKTEETQYF
TRBD1	.	13	TRBV28	TRBJ2-5	TGTGCCACTGACAGGGGGTATTGGGAGACCCAGTACTTC	CATDRGYWETQYF
.	.	14	TRBV12-1	TRBJ2-1	TGTGCCAAGCCGGCTAGCGGTAGCCTCAATGAGCAGTTCTTC	CAKPASGSLNEQFF
.	.	16	TRBV30	TRBJ1-5	TGTGCCTGCGAGGGGAGTACACGGCGGGAAGATCAGCCCCAGCATTTT	CACEGSTRREDQPQHF
.	.	16	TRBV9	TRBJ2-3	TGTGCCAGCAGCGTAGGGCTAGCGCGAAACACAGATACGCAGTATTTT	CASSVGLARNTDTQYF
TRBD2	.	18	TRBV10-3	TRBJ2-1	TGTGCCATCGGAACGCACCCGGGAGGGCCGGGCTTGGACAATGAGCAGTTCTTC	CAIGTHPGGPGLDNEQFF
.	.	15	TRBV19	TRBJ2-7	TGTGCCAGTAGTCCCCGTCCGGCGGCGGGGTACGAGCAGTACTTC	CASSPRPAAGYEQYF
TRBD2	.	16	TRBV27	TRBJ2-7	TGTGCCAGCAGTCCCAAGCTAGCGGGAGTACCCTACGAGCAGTACTTC	CASSPKLAGVPYEQYF
TRBD2	.	18	TRBV10-1	TRBJ2-3	TGCGCCAGCAGTGCCGTTCCCCTAGCGGGAGGGCCAACCGATACGCAGTATTTT	CASSAVPLAGGPTDTQYF
TRBD1	.	17	TRBV27	TRBJ2-4	TGTGCCAGCAGTTTTATTAGTGGGACAGGGGACAAAAACATTCAGTACTTC	CASSFISGTGDKNIQYF
.	.	14	TRBV4-1	TRBJ2-7	TGCGCCAGCAGCCAAGTGGGCCAAGGGGAAGAGCAGTACTTC	CASSQVGQGEEQYF
TRBD1	.	16	TRBV30	TRBJ1-2	TGTGCCTGGAGTTATAGCGACAGGGTCAGGAGCTATGGCTACACCTTC	CAWSYSDRVRSYGYTF
.	.	13	TRBV4-3	TRBJ2-2	TGCGCCAGCAGTGGGCCTAACACCGGGGAGCTGTTTTTT	CASSGPNTGELFF
TRBD1	.	15	TRBV30	TRBJ1-4	TGTGCCTGGAGTCCTCAGGACAGGCTTAATGAAAAACTGTTTTTT	CAWSPQDRLNEKLFF
.	.	11	TRBV20-1	TRBJ2-3	TGCAGTGCCCAGTGCACAGATACGCAGTATTTT	CSAQCTDTQYF
.	.	16	TRBV7-9	TRBJ2-6	TGTGCCAGCAGCTGCGGGACCAGCACTGGGGCCAACGTCCTGACTTTC	CASSCGTSTGANVLTF
TRBD1	.	16	TRBV27	TRBJ2-2	TGTGCCAGCAGTTTAAAGACAGGGGGCGGGGCCGGGGAGCTGTTTTTT	CASSLKTGGGAGELFF
.	.	11	TRBV20-1	TRBJ2-1	TGCAGTGCTGAGCGGCGCAATGAGCAGTTCTTC	CSAERRNEQFF
TRBD1	.	14	TRBV19	TRBJ2-7	TGTGCCAGTAGTATCGGGACAGGGTTTCACGAGCAGTACTTC	CASSIGTGFHEQYF
.	.	16	TRBV4-3	TRBJ1-2	TGCGCCAGCAGCCAAGAGGCCAGGGGATACGAATATGGCTACACCTTC	CASSQEARGYEYGYTF
.	.	13	TRBV28	TRBJ1-2	TGTGCCAGCAGAACCCCGGAGGGCTATGGCTACACCTTC	CASRTPEGYGYTF
.	.	12	TRBV6-4	TRBJ1-2	TGTGCCAGCAGTGACCGGGACACCCTATCCACCTTC	CASSDRDTLSTF
TRBD2	.	19	TRBV4-1	TRBJ2-1	TGCGCCAGCAGCCTCGGACTAGCGGGAGGGGCAAGCTCCTACAATGAGCAGTTCTTC	CASSLGLAGGASSYNEQFF
.	.	15	TRBV7-9	TRBJ2-3	TGTGCCAGCAGCCCAGGCCCAGGGAGGACGAATACGCAGTATTTT	CASSPGPGRTNTQYF
.	.	16	TRBV15	TRBJ1-5	TGTGCCACCAGCAGAGACCGAGGGCGCGACAATCAGCCCCAGCATTTT	CATSRDRGRDNQPQHF
TRBD2	.	16	TRBV4-1	TRBJ2-7	TGCGCCAGCAGCCAAGATCCGAGCGGGAAGGACTACGAGCAGTACTTC	CASSQDPSGKDYEQYF